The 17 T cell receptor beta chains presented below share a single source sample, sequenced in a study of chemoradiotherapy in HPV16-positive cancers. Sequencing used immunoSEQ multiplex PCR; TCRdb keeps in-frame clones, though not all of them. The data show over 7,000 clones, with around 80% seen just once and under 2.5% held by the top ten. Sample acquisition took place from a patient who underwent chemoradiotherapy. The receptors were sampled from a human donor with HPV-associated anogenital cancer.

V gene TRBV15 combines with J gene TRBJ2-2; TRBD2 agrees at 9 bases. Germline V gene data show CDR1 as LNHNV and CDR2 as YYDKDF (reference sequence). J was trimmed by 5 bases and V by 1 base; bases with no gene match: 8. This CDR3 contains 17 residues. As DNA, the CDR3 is TGTGCCACCAGCAGAGCCCTAGCGGGAATAGGGACCGGGGAGCTGTTTTTT. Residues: CATSRALAGIGTGELFF.

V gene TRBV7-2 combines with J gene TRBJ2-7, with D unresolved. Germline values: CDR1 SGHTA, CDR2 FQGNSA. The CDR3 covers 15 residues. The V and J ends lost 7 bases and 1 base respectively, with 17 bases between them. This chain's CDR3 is CASTDGRTPSYEQYF. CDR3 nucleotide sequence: TGTGCCAGCACGGATGGCAGGACGCCTTCCTACGAGCAGTACTTC.

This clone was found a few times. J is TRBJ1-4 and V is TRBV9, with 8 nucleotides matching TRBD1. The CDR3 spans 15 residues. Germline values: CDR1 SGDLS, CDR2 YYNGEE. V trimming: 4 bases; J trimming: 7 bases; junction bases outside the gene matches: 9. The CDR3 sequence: CASSSRTGLGEKLFF. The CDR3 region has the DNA TGTGCCAGCAGCTCCCGGACAGGGTTAGGTGAAAAACTGTTTTTT. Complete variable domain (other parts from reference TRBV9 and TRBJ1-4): DSGVTQTPKHLITATGQRVTLRCSPRSGDLSVYWYQQSLDQGLQFLIQYYNGEERAKGNILERFSAQQFPDLHSELNLSSLELGDSALYFCASSSRTGLGEKLFFGSGTQLSVL.

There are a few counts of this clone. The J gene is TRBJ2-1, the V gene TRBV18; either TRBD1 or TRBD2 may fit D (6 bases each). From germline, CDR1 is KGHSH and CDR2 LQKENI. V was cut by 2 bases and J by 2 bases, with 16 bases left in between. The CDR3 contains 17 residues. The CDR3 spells CASSPSIQGGTYNEQFF. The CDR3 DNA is TGTGCCAGCTCACCATCTATACAGGGAGGAACCTACAATGAGCAGTTCTTC. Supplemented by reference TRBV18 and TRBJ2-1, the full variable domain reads NAGVMQNPRHLVRRRGQEARLRCSPMKGHSHVYWYRQLPEEGLKFMVYLQKENIIDESGMPKERFSAEFPKEGPSILRIQQVVRGDSAAYFCASSPSIQGGTYNEQFFGPGTRLTVL.

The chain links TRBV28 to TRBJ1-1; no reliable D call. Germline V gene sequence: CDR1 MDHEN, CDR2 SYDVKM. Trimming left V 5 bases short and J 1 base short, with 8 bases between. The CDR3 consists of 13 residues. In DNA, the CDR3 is TGTGCCAGCAGTCCCGCCCAGAACACTGAAGCTTTCTTT. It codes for CASSPAQNTEAFF.

This CDR3 is CASSVGSGSYEQYF. The CDR3 DNA reads as TGTGCCAGCAGCGTAGGGTCAGGGAGCTACGAGCAGTACTTC. The genes are TRBV9 and TRBJ2-7; D is perhaps TRBD1 or TRBD2 (5 bases each). This CDR3 comprises 14 residues. Germline CDR1 and CDR2: SGDLS and YYNGEE. Trimming removed 0 bases at V and 3 bases at J, with 10 bases between.

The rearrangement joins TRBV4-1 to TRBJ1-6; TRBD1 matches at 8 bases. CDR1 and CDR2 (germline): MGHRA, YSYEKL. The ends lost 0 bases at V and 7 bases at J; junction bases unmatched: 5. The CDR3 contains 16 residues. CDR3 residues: CASSQEGQVLNSPLHF. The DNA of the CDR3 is TGCGCCAGCAGCCAAGAGGGACAGGTGCTAAATTCACCCCTCCACTTT.

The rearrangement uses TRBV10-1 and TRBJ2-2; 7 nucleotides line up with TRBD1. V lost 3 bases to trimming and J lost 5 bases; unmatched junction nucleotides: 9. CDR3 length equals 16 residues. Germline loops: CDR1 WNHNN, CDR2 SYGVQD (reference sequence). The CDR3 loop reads CASSEIKTGNTGELFF. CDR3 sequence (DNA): TGCGCCAGCAGTGAAATTAAGACAGGGAATACCGGGGAGCTGTTTTTT.

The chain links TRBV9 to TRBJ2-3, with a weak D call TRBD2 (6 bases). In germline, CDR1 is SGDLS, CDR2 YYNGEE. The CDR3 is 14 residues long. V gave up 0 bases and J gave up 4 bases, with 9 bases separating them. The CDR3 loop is CASSVGRAADTQYF. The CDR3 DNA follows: TGTGCCAGCAGCGTAGGGAGGGCCGCAGATACGCAGTATTTT.

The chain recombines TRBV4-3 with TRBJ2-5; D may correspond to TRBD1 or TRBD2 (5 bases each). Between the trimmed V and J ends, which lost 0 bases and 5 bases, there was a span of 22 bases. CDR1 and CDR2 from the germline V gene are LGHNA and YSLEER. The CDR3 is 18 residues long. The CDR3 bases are TGCGCCAGCAGCCAAGATCTGTTGAGGGGCGGGTCGGGGGAGACCCAGTACTTC. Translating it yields CASSQDLLRGGSGETQYF.

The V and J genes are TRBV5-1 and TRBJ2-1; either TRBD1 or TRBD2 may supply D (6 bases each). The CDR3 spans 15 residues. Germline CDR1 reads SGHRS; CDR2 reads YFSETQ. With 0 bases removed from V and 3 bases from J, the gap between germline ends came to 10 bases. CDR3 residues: CASSLEGGDYNEQFF. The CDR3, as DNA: TGCGCCAGCAGCTTGGAGGGGGGCGACTACAATGAGCAGTTCTTC.

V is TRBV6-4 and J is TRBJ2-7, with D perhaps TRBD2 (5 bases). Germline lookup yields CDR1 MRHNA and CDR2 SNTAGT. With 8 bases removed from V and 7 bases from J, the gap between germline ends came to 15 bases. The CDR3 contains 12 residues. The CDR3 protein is CASGRGRLEQYF. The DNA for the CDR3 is TGTGCCAGCGGCCGAGGGCGGCTGGAGCAGTACTTC.

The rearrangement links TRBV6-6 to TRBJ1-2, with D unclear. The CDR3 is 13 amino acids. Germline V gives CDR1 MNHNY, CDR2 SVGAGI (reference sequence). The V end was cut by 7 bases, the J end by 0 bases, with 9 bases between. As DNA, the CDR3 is TGTGCCAGCAATTGGGGAACTAACTATGGCTACACCTTC. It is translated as CASNWGTNYGYTF.

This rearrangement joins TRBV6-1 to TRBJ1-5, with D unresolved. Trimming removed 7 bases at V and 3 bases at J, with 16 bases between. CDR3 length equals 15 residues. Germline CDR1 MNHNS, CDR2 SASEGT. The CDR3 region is CASTLLRVDNQPQHF. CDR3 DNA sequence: TGTGCCAGCACCCTCCTCCGGGTAGACAATCAGCCCCAGCATTTT.

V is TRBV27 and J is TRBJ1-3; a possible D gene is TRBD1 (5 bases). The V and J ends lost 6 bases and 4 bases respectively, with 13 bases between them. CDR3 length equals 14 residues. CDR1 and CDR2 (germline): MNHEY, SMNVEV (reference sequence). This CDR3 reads CASSRAGTGNTIYF. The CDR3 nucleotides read TGTGCCAGCAGCCGGGCGGGGACGGGAAACACCATATATTTT.

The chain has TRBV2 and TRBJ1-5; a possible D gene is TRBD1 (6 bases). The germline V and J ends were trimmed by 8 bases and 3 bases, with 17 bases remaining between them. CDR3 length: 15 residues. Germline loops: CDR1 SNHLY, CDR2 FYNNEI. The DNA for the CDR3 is TGTGCCAGCGGCTTGGGGGGCGCGTCCAATCAGCCCCAGCATTTT. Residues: CASGLGGASNQPQHF.

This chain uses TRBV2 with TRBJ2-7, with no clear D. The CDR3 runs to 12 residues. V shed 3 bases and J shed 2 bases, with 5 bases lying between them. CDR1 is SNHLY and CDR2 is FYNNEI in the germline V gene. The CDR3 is CASSDRAYEQYF. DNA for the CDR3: TGTGCCAGCAGTGATAGGGCCTACGAGCAGTACTTC.